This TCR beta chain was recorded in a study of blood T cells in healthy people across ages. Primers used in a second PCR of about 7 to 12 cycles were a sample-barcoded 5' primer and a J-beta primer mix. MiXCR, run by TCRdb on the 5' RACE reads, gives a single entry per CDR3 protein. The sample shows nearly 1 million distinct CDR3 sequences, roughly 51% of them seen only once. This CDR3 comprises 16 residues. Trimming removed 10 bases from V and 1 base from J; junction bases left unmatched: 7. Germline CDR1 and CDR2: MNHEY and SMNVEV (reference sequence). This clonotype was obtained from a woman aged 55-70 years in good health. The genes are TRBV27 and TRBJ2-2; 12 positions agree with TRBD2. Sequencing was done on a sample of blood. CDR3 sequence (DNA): TGTGCCACTCGACTAGCGGGAGTGCTGAACACCGGGGAGCTGTTTTTT. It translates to CATRLAGVLNTGELFF.